One and the same sample provided the 31 T cell receptor beta chains below, sequenced in a study of technical replicates of blood from a handful of donors. Some clones are missing from TCRdb's copy, which holds only in-frame ones; the method was immunoSEQ multiplex PCR. The repertoire has about 75,000 clones, 95% to 98% of them found once; the top ten carry 0.18%. Source material: T cells isolated from PBMCs. Source of these receptors: a human donor in good health.

The chain carries TRBV4-2 and TRBJ1-6, with D tentatively TRBD1 (6 bases). The CDR3 length is 16 residues. The V gene lost 4 bases and the J gene lost 9 bases, with 19 bases spanning the gap. The germline gives CDR1 LGHNA, CDR2 YNFKEQ. The DNA of the CDR3 is TGTGCCAGCAGCCTCACAGGGACTGGGGGGGGTTCACCCCTCCACTTT. This sequence encodes CASSLTGTGGGSPLHF.

The gene calls are TRBV4-2 and TRBJ2-5; no reliable D call. V lost 0 bases to trimming and J lost 5 bases, with 7 bases between them. This CDR3 spans 13 amino acids. CDR1 and CDR2 from the germline V gene are LGHNA and YNFKEQ. Written as DNA, the CDR3 is TGTGCCAGCAGCCAAGATCTTTTGGAGACCCAGTACTTC. Residues: CASSQDLLETQYF.

The genes are TRBV5-1 and TRBJ2-1; TRBD2 might be the D (5 bases). The CDR3 covers 13 residues. V was trimmed by 0 bases and J by 15 bases, leaving 16 bases between them. Germline lookup yields CDR1 SGHRS and CDR2 YFSETQ. CDR3 residues: CASSLGSARVRFF. The CDR3 DNA reads as TGCGCCAGCAGCTTGGGTTCCGCGAGGGTACGGTTCTTC.

The chain is built from TRBV6-5 and TRBJ2-1; 8 bases align to TRBD2. The germline V gene has CDR1 MNHEY and CDR2 SVGAGI. This CDR3 has 15 amino acids. Losses at the gene ends were 4 bases for V and 5 bases for J; bases not matched to a gene: 7. CDR3 region: CASSLVSGINNEQFF. As DNA, the CDR3 is TGTGCCAGCAGTTTGGTTAGCGGGATTAACAATGAGCAGTTCTTC.

CDR3 in amino acids: CASIPSRGSGETQYF. CDR3 nucleotide sequence: TGTGCCAGCATTCCCTCCAGGGGGTCAGGGGAGACCCAGTACTTC. The chain uses TRBV6-5 and TRBJ2-5, with 7 bases matching TRBD1. This CDR3 comprises 15 residues. Germline values: CDR1 MNHEY, CDR2 SVGAGI. V gave up 7 bases and J gave up 5 bases; unmatched junction bases: 13.

The chain joins TRBV12-5 to TRBJ1-3; no firm D call. CDR1 and CDR2 (germline): LGHNT, FRNRAP. The CDR3 runs 17 residues. V was clipped by 2 bases and J by 0 bases, with 14 bases between them. The CDR3 protein is CASGLFYQAHSGNTIYF. CDR3 sequence (DNA): TGTGCTAGTGGTTTGTTTTACCAGGCGCACTCTGGAAACACCATATATTTT.

This chain uses TRBV7-9 with TRBJ2-7, with TRBD1 matching over 9 bases. Germline V gene data show CDR1 as SEHNR and CDR2 as FQNEAQ (reference sequence). With V trimmed by 5 bases and J by 7 bases, 9 bases remained unmatched. The CDR3 covers 14 residues. CDR3 in DNA: TGTGCCAGCAGCCGGGACAGGGCAATCGGGGAGCAGTACTTC. Translated, it gives CASSRDRAIGEQYF.

The rearrangement joins TRBV5-6 to TRBJ1-6, with 9 bases matching TRBD1. CDR1 and CDR2 from the germline V gene are SGHDT and YYEEEE. The length of the CDR3 is 16 residues. V gave up 2 bases and J gave up 7 bases; unmatched junction bases: 7. The CDR3 nucleotides are TGTGCCAGCAGCTTTATCATCGGACAGGGGAATTCACCCCTCCACTTT. Translating it yields CASSFIIGQGNSPLHF. The full variable domain, rest sourced from reference TRBV5-6 and TRBJ1-6, is DAGVTQSPTHLIKTRGQQVTLRCSPKSGHDTVSWYQQALGQGPQFIFQYYEEEERQRGNFPDRFSGHQFPNYSSELNVNALLLGDSALYLCASSFIIGQGNSPLHFGNGTRLTVT.

This clone was detected once. The chain joins TRBV5-1 to TRBJ2-1, with TRBD1 identical over 7 bases. CDR3 length equals 15 residues. The V gene's germline CDR1 is SGHRS and CDR2 YFSETQ. V shed 1 base and J 5 bases; nucleotides not matched to a gene: 6. CDR3 region: CASSLRQGNNNEQFF. The CDR3, as DNA: TGCGCCAGCAGCTTGAGACAGGGCAACAACAATGAGCAGTTCTTC.

The V gene is TRBV15, the J gene TRBJ2-3, with 9 positions matching TRBD2. Trimming removed 0 bases from V and 3 bases from J; junction bases left unmatched: 4. Germline CDR1 reads LNHNV; CDR2 reads YYDKDF (reference sequence). The CDR3 loop spans 16 amino acids. For the CDR3, the DNA is TGTGCCACCAGCAGAGATCGAGGACTAGCGACAGATACGCAGTATTTT. It specifies CATSRDRGLATDTQYF.

The sample holds one count of this clone. The chain is built from TRBV11-3 and TRBJ2-7, with 12 nucleotides matching TRBD1. The germline CDR1 and CDR2 sequences are SGHNT and YENEEA. The V gene end was trimmed by 7 bases and the J gene end by 3 bases; junction bases not matched to a gene: 16. CDR3 length: 18 residues. The CDR3 DNA follows: TGTGCCAGCAAATACGGGACAGGGGGCGCAAGGGGAGGCTACGAGCAGTACTTC. Translation gives CASKYGTGGARGGYEQYF.

The chain combines TRBV10-3 with TRBJ2-5; D is possibly TRBD1 (6 bases). This CDR3 is 15 amino acids long. V was shortened by 0 bases and J by 4 bases, with 12 bases between the two germline ends. CDR1 and CDR2 (germline): ENHRY, SYGVKD. The CDR3 loop reads CAISESSRGTETQYF. The CDR3 DNA reads TGTGCCATCAGTGAGTCGAGCAGGGGAACAGAGACCCAGTACTTC.

The chain couples TRBV7-8 to TRBJ1-1, with a weak D call TRBD1 (5 bases). In germline, CDR1 is SGHVS, CDR2 FQNEAQ. V was cut by 5 bases and J by 10 bases, with 26 bases left in between. The length of the CDR3 is 16 residues. Here the CDR3 reads CASSHRPEDIPERAFF. In nucleotides, the CDR3 is TGTGCCAGCAGCCATCGCCCCGAGGACATCCCCGAGAGAGCTTTCTTT. Combining the CDR3 with reference TRBV7-8 and TRBJ1-1 gives the whole variable domain GAGVSQSPRYKVAKRGQDVALRCDPISGHVSLFWYQQALGQGPEFLTYFQNEAQLDKSGLPSDRFFAERPEGSVSTLKIQRTQQEDSAVYLCASSHRPEDIPERAFFGQGTRLTVV.

The chain carries TRBV5-6 and TRBJ1-2; 8 positions agree with TRBD1. CDR3 length equals 18 residues. Germline CDR1 and CDR2: SGHDT and YYEEEE. The V gene end was trimmed by 4 bases and the J gene end by 4 bases; junction bases not matched to a gene: 18. Here the CDR3 reads CASSLQGEAGLAIYGYTF. DNA of the CDR3: TGTGCCAGCAGCCTACAGGGGGAGGCTGGTCTTGCCATCTATGGCTACACCTTC.

This chain connects TRBV27 to TRBJ2-3; weak D call: TRBD2 (6 bases). Trimming left V 7 bases short and J 8 bases short, with 22 bases between. Germline CDR1 MNHEY, CDR2 SMNVEV (reference sequence). The CDR3 length is 15 residues. CDR3 DNA: TGTGCCAGCACCCCTTTGCGGGGTCAATCGGGTACGCAGTATTTT. Its protein product is CASTPLRGQSGTQYF.

CDR3 nucleotide sequence: TGTGCCAGCAGCCCCGGACTAGCGGGAGAGCGGAATGAGCAGTTCTTC. It codes for CASSPGLAGERNEQFF. The rearrangement links TRBV11-3 to TRBJ2-1; 13 bases are a match to TRBD2. The CDR3 is made up of 16 amino acids. With 5 bases clipped from V and 7 bases from J, the junction kept 8 bases outside the gene matches. Germline CDR1 SGHNT, CDR2 YENEEA.

In its sample, this clone was seen once. The chain recombines TRBV5-1 with TRBJ2-2; 7 bases match TRBD1. Germline V gene sequence: CDR1 SGHRS, CDR2 YFSETQ. J gave up 6 bases and V 4 bases, and 3 bases lay outside the gene matches. The CDR3 is 13 amino acids. The CDR3 is CASSPTGSGELFF. The CDR3 DNA sequence: TGCGCCAGCAGCCCGACAGGGTCCGGGGAGCTGTTTTTT.

V and J are TRBV6-5 and TRBJ2-7; a weak D match, TRBD2 (6 bases). This CDR3 has 15 amino acids. Trimming shortened V by 2 bases and J by 4 bases, and 15 bases separated the two germline ends. Germline CDR1 reads MNHEY; CDR2 reads SVGAGI. The CDR3 spells CASSYSAGTLYEQYF. CDR3 nucleotides: TGTGCCAGCAGTTACAGTGCCGGGACTCTGTACGAGCAGTACTTC.

This CDR3 is CASSWGQGTYEQYF. CDR3 DNA sequence: TGTGCCAGTAGTTGGGGTCAGGGGACCTACGAGCAGTACTTC. The chain is built from TRBV19 and TRBJ2-7, with a tentative D call TRBD1 (6 bases). Trimming removed 5 bases at V and 2 bases at J, with 13 bases between. Germline V gene data show CDR1 as LNHDA and CDR2 as SQIVND (reference sequence). The CDR3 spans 14 residues.

The chain links TRBV19 to TRBJ2-7; TRBD1 matches at 8 bases. Germline V gives CDR1 LNHDA, CDR2 SQIVND (reference sequence). The CDR3 is made up of 13 amino acids. With 3 bases clipped from V and 3 bases from J, the junction kept 1 base outside the gene matches. CDR3 amino acids: CASSMGTGYEQYF. CDR3 DNA: TGTGCCAGTAGTATGGGGACAGGCTACGAGCAGTACTTC.

The chain recombines TRBV28 with TRBJ2-5; the D gene is possibly TRBD1 (7 bases). Trimming pared 8 bases from V and 5 bases from J, leaving 18 bases between. The CDR3 length is 14 residues. CDR1 is MDHEN, CDR2 SYDVKM, per germline. In nucleotides, the CDR3 is TGTGCCAGCGGTTCAGGGGGAGGCTGGGAGACCCAGTACTTC. Encoded protein: CASGSGGGWETQYF.

V and J are TRBV5-3 and TRBJ2-5, with 12 positions matching TRBD1. TRBV5-3 is recorded as an ORF, its role being uncertain. This CDR3 region has 19 residues. Losses at the gene ends were 0 bases for V and 5 bases for J; bases not matched to a gene: 14. The CDR3 DNA follows: TGTGCCAGAAGCTTGGGCGGGGTGTGGACCGGGACAGGGGGCGAGACCCAGTACTTC. Translated: CARSLGGVWTGTGGETQYF.

Here the CDR3 reads CASSLFAGGGNYEQYF. CDR3 coding DNA: TGTGCCAGCAGTCTATTCGCAGGCGGGGGCAACTACGAGCAGTACTTC. The genes are TRBV27 and TRBJ2-7; D is perhaps TRBD2 (7 bases). The germline gives CDR1 MNHEY, CDR2 SMNVEV (reference sequence). The ends were cut back, 5 bases at V and 3 bases at J, with 20 bases in the middle. CDR3 length equals 16 residues.

The chain is built from TRBV6-1 and TRBJ1-2; D may be TRBD1 (5 bases). Trimming took 1 base from V and 4 from J, leaving 13 bases between them. This CDR3 has 15 residues. Germline CDR1 reads MNHNS; CDR2 reads SASEGT. The CDR3 DNA reads as TGTGCCAGCAGTGAAGGGGCAGGGTTTATCTATGGCTACACCTTC. This codes for CASSEGAGFIYGYTF.

The V gene is TRBV5-1, the J gene TRBJ2-1, with a weak D call TRBD2 (5 bases). The CDR3 covers 13 residues. Between the trimmed V and J ends, which lost 0 bases and 10 bases, there was a span of 11 bases. Germline CDR1 is SGHRS and CDR2 is YFSETQ. CDR3 amino acids: CASSLAIRGEQFF. CDR3 DNA: TGCGCCAGCAGCTTGGCCATCAGAGGGGAGCAGTTCTTC.

J is TRBJ1-2 and V is TRBV27, with D unclear. Trimming removed 5 bases at V and 4 bases at J, with 14 bases between. Germline lookup yields CDR1 MNHEY and CDR2 SMNVEV (reference sequence). The CDR3 consists of 14 residues. CDR3 amino acids: CASSRKDSGYGYTF. The CDR3 DNA is TGTGCCAGCAGTCGAAAGGACTCGGGCTATGGCTACACCTTC.

The V call is TRBV2, the J call TRBJ2-7, with TRBD2 matching over 11 bases. Germline V gene lookup returns CDR1 SNHLY and CDR2 FYNNEI. The junction had 3 bases not matched to a gene; V was cut back by 5 bases and J by 0 bases. There are 15 residues in the CDR3. CDR3 amino acids: CASSSGTSGSYEQYF. As DNA, the CDR3 is TGTGCCAGCAGTTCCGGGACTAGCGGCTCCTACGAGCAGTACTTC.

CDR3 bases: TGTGCCAGCAGAGACCCGACAGGCCTAGGGGAGCAGTTCTTC. It yields the protein CASRDPTGLGEQFF. V and J are TRBV6-6 and TRBJ2-1; D perhaps matches TRBD1 (6 bases). The CDR3 has 14 residues. Per the germline V gene, CDR1 is MNHNY and CDR2 is SVGAGI (reference sequence). V was clipped by 6 bases and J by 10 bases, with 19 bases between them.

This clone was seen once. The CDR3 bases are TGCGCCAGCAGCCCCTCCCTTGGGACAGGGGGAGAACAGTACTTC. The encoded protein is CASSPSLGTGGEQYF. This chain joins TRBV5-1 and TRBJ2-7; 11 bases map to TRBD1. The CDR3 contains 15 residues. Germline CDR1 and CDR2: SGHRS and YFSETQ. With 4 bases clipped from V and 10 bases from J, the junction kept 13 bases outside the gene matches.

This sequence joins TRBV30 and TRBJ1-6; tentatively, D is TRBD1 (5 bases). Germline V gene data show CDR1 as GTSNPN and CDR2 as SVGIG (reference sequence). V lost 0 bases to trimming and J lost 7 bases, with 10 bases between them. The CDR3 extends over 14 amino acids. CDR3 sequence (DNA): TGTGCCTGGAGTGTAGGGCAGGGCAATTCACCCCTCCACTTT. This sequence encodes CAWSVGQGNSPLHF.

In DNA, the CDR3 is TGTGCCAGCAGTGTAACGGACAGGGGAATCACTGAAGCTTTCTTT. Amino acid sequence: CASSVTDRGITEAFF. The gene calls are TRBV6-5 and TRBJ1-1; TRBD1 matches at 9 bases. Trimming removed 5 bases from V and 4 bases from J; junction bases left unmatched: 8. The CDR3 sequence is 15 residues long. Germline V gene sequence: CDR1 MNHEY, CDR2 SVGAGI.